The clone carrying this T cell receptor (beta chain) has just a few counts. Antigen specificity is unknown. Amplification of TCR beta CDR3 regions was performed using RNA transcripts as template. A first-round RT-PCR of the TCR CDR3 used the HTBI primer set. TCRdb ran MiXCR on the multiplex PCR reads and lists one entry per CDR3 protein. The sample holds around 110,000 distinct CDR3 sequences; 16% are singletons and the top ten take about 40%. Unmatched junction bases numbered 4, after V lost 3 bases and J lost 5 bases. CDR1 is SQVTM and CDR2 is ANQGSEA in the germline V gene. The CDR3 length is 14 residues. These data belong to a study of T cells in Graves' hyperthyroidism and ophthalmopathy. Study-wide results and caveats: Most expanded thyroid clonotypes above 0.001 also appeared in blood.

The J gene is TRBJ2-1, the V gene TRBV29-1; 10 bases are a match to TRBD2. This clonotype was sampled from a woman aged 45-60 years with Graves' hyperthyroidism. Source material: blood. CDR3 sequence reads: CSVDGLAGDNEQFF. In DNA, the CDR3 is TGCAGCGTTGATGGTCTAGCGGGAGACAATGAGCAGTTCTTC.